A single sample gave rise to the 25 T cell receptor beta chains below, sequenced in a study of blood T cells in healthy people across ages. Alongside a J-beta primer mix, a sample-barcoded 5' primer served in a second PCR lasting about 7 to 12 cycles. TCRdb independently ran MiXCR on the 5' RACE reads; one entry per CDR3 protein. The table records fewer than 650,000 distinct CDR3 sequences, about 29% of them present only once. The same specimen was also included in a second study, on T cells of mothers and their children.

The source material was blood. The receptors here all came from a boy aged 2 to 10 in good health.

This chain's CDR3 is CASSFGLSSYEQYF. CDR3 DNA: TGTGCCAGCAGTTTCGGCCTAAGCTCCTACGAGCAGTACTTC. The chain links TRBV12-3 or TRBV12-4 to TRBJ2-7, with D uncertain. Between the trimmed V and J ends, which lost 3 bases and 0 bases, there was a span of 9 bases. The length of the CDR3 is 14 residues.

This clonotype appeared a few times. The chain is built from TRBV29-1 and TRBJ2-2, with a tentative D call TRBD1 (6 bases). Germline CDR1 is SQVTM and CDR2 is ANQGSEA. Trimming shortened V by 3 bases and J by 3 bases, and 11 bases separated the two germline ends. This CDR3 region has 14 residues. CDR3 nucleotides: TGCAGCGTTGAGGTCAGGGGAGACACCGGGGAGCTGTTTTTT. This codes for CSVEVRGDTGELFF.

The chain recombines TRBV29-1 with TRBJ1-2; D perhaps matches TRBD1 (5 bases). This CDR3 has 12 amino acids. The V end was cut by 3 bases, the J end by 7 bases, with 12 bases between. Germline-derived CDR1 and CDR2 are SQVTM and ANQGSEA. The CDR3 protein is CSVEGQAAGYTF. The CDR3, as DNA: TGCAGCGTTGAGGGGCAGGCGGCTGGCTACACCTTC.

The chain has TRBV23-1 and TRBJ2-7; D unclear. TRBV23-1 belongs to the ORF category, with a function that is uncertain. The CDR3 is made up of 14 amino acids. Trimming took off 7 bases at V and 6 bases at J, with 19 bases between the two ends. The CDR3 DNA sequence: TGCGCCAGCAACCAGAAGGTGGTTACACGCGAGCAGTACTTC. This sequence encodes CASNQKVVTREQYF.

The chain has TRBV24-1 and TRBJ2-1; 8 nucleotides match TRBD2. The CDR3 totals 13 residues. V lost 9 bases and J lost 4; bases outside the gene matches: 4. Germline V gene data show CDR1 as KGHDR and CDR2 as SFDVKD. CDR3 nucleotide sequence: TGTGCCACCTCAAAGCGGGGGTACAATGAGCAGTTCTTC. Its protein product is CATSKRGYNEQFF.

This rearrangement joins TRBV5-1 to TRBJ2-7; no clear D. With 0 bases removed from V and 6 bases from J, the gap between germline ends came to 10 bases. CDR3 length: 13 residues. Germline values: CDR1 SGHRS, CDR2 YFSETQ. The chain's CDR3 is CASSLAPAPEQYF. CDR3 in DNA: TGCGCCAGCAGCTTGGCCCCGGCCCCCGAGCAGTACTTC.

The CDR3 here is CASKRGDDSNQPQHF. The CDR3 DNA reads as TGCGCCAGCAAACGAGGGGACGATAGCAATCAGCCCCAGCATTTT. The chain uses TRBV5-1 and TRBJ1-5; D is possibly TRBD1 (5 bases). Per germline, CDR1 SGHRS and CDR2 YFSETQ. V shed 6 bases and J shed 0 bases, with 13 bases lying between them. The CDR3 consists of 15 residues.

The V and J genes are TRBV20-1 and TRBJ2-4, with 8 bases matching TRBD1. With V trimmed by 5 bases and J by 5 bases, 11 bases remained unmatched. The germline V gene has CDR1 DFQATT and CDR2 SNEGSKA (reference sequence). This CDR3 has 15 residues. CDR3 bases: TGCAGTGCTCGCTACAGGGGGTCGAGCCAAAACATTCAGTACTTC. The encoded protein is CSARYRGSSQNIQYF.

The gene calls are TRBV6-2 or TRBV6-3 and TRBJ2-5; 10 bases line up with TRBD1. The better agreement between TRBJ2-7 and the DNA end casts doubt on the J call. The CDR3 extends over 15 amino acids. The germline V gene has CDR1 MNHEY and CDR2 SVGEGT. Written as DNA, the CDR3 is TGTGCCAGCAGTCATCTCCGGGACAGGGGCTACGAGCAGTACTTC. This gives the protein CASSHLRDRGYEQYF.

The V gene is TRBV5-1, the J gene TRBJ2-5; 11 nucleotides match TRBD1. Germline CDR1 SGHRS, CDR2 YFSETQ. This CDR3 has 15 amino acids. The junction had 5 bases not matched to a gene; V was cut back by 4 bases and J by 3 bases. Written as DNA, the CDR3 is TGCGCCAGCAGCCTCCGGACAGGGGGCAAAGAGACCCAGTACTTC. Translating it yields CASSLRTGGKETQYF.

This clonotype was seen more than once but under ten times. The rearrangement links TRBV11-2 to TRBJ2-4, with D unresolved. There are 16 residues in the CDR3. The V end lost 5 bases, the J end lost 0 bases, and 14 bases lay between the germline ends. Per the germline V gene, CDR1 is SGHAT and CDR2 is FQNNGV. The DNA for the CDR3 is TGTGCCAGCAGCCCATCAAGGGTTGTAGCCAAAAACATTCAGTACTTC. Protein: CASSPSRVVAKNIQYF.

This chain joins TRBV7-9 and TRBJ2-5, with D unclear. The CDR3 runs 14 residues. The germline gives CDR1 SEHNR, CDR2 FQNEAQ (reference sequence). Between the trimmed V and J ends, which lost 5 bases and 4 bases, there was a span of 14 bases. CDR3 in DNA: TGTGCCAGCAGCGCCTCTGGGGTCAGAGAGACCCAGTACTTC. Its translation: CASSASGVRETQYF.

This chain uses TRBV5-1 with TRBJ1-4; 8 bases match TRBD1. V lost 4 bases to trimming and J lost 6 bases; unmatched junction nucleotides: 5. Germline V CDR1 and CDR2: SGHRS, YFSETQ. The CDR3 has 14 residues. In nucleotides, the CDR3 is TGCGCCAGCAGCGTAGGACAGGGTGATGAAAAACTGTTTTTT. Amino acid sequence: CASSVGQGDEKLFF.

The rearrangement uses TRBV24-1 and TRBJ1-6, with D tentatively TRBD1 (6 bases). Germline assignment: CDR1 KGHDR and CDR2 SFDVKD. Trimming cost V 4 bases and J 3 bases, with 15 bases left between them. The CDR3 contains 17 residues. CDR3 residues: CATSDRGGIGYNSPLHF. The DNA for the CDR3 is TGTGCCACCAGTGACCGAGGGGGAATTGGCTATAATTCACCCCTCCACTTT.

This CDR3 is CASSVSSASYNEQFF. In nucleotides, the CDR3 is TGTGCCAGCAGCGTAAGCTCTGCCTCCTACAATGAGCAGTTCTTC. V gene TRBV9 combines with J gene TRBJ2-1; no clear D. Looked up from germline, CDR1 is SGDLS and CDR2 is YYNGEE. The V and J ends lost 1 base and 0 bases respectively, with 8 bases between them. The CDR3 consists of 15 residues.

This clonotype was observed a handful of times. The V and J genes are TRBV6-1 and TRBJ1-4; D is unclear. V was pared by 8 bases and J by 8 bases, with 15 bases between. The CDR3 is 13 residues long. Germline V gives CDR1 MNHNS, CDR2 SASEGT. The CDR3 DNA sequence: TGTGCCAGCGTGGCGGACGCCGGGGAAAAACTGTTTTTT. Translated: CASVADAGEKLFF.

J is TRBJ1-1 and V is TRBV11-2, with D uncertain. Trimming removed 1 base at V and 0 bases at J, with 9 bases between. The CDR3 sequence is 15 residues long. Germline CDR1 is SGHAT and CDR2 is FQNNGV. The DNA of the CDR3 is TGTGCCAGCAGCTTAGTTGGATACATGAACACTGAAGCTTTCTTT. Its translation: CASSLVGYMNTEAFF.

This clonotype was recorded a few times. The chain employs TRBV7-9 and TRBJ2-2, with 8 nucleotides matching TRBD1. V trimming: 10 bases; J trimming: 1 base; junction bases outside the gene matches: 5. The germline V gene encodes CDR1 SEHNR and CDR2 FQNEAQ (reference sequence). The CDR3 runs to 14 residues. CDR3 DNA sequence: TGTGCCACCCCAGGGGGCTGGAACACCGGGGAGCTGTTTTTT. As protein: CATPGGWNTGELFF.

This chain's CDR3 is CSARLRLAEQFF. In nucleotides, the CDR3 is TGCAGTGCTAGGCTTCGACTAGCCGAGCAGTTCTTC. The V and J genes are TRBV20-1 and TRBJ2-5; 7 bases line up with TRBD2. Gene TRBJ2-1 matches the end of the DNA better, so the J call may be wrong. This CDR3 spans 12 amino acids. Germline V gene sequence: CDR1 DFQATT, CDR2 SNEGSKA (reference sequence).

This clonotype was seen more than once but under ten times. The chain joins TRBV6-5 to TRBJ1-1; D is unresolved. The CDR3 contains 14 residues. V was trimmed by 2 bases and J by 0 bases, leaving 7 bases between them. Germline assignment: CDR1 MNHEY and CDR2 SVGAGI. CDR3 region: CASSYRAMNTEAFF. CDR3 coding DNA: TGTGCCAGCAGTTACAGGGCAATGAACACTGAAGCTTTCTTT.

The CDR3 DNA reads TGTGCCAGCAAACTGGTACAGGGCAATCAGCCCCAGCATTTT. This translates into CASKLVQGNQPQHF. The chain employs TRBV7-3 and TRBJ1-5, with a tentative D call TRBD1 (5 bases). Trimming removed 7 bases from V and 2 bases from J, with 12 bases in between. CDR1 and CDR2 from the germline V gene are SGHTA and FQGTGA. The CDR3 spans 14 residues.

The chain joins TRBV25-1 to TRBJ1-2; 9 bases are shared with TRBD1. There are 13 residues in the CDR3. Germline V gives CDR1 MGHDK, CDR2 SYGVNS. With 3 bases clipped from V and 8 bases from J, the junction kept 4 bases outside the gene matches. The CDR3 nucleotides read TGTGCCAGCAGTGAGCGGACAGGGGCCGGCTACACCTTC. Its translation: CASSERTGAGYTF.

This rearrangement joins TRBV6-5 to TRBJ2-5; 8 nucleotides agree with TRBD2. There are 17 residues in the CDR3. Germline V gives CDR1 MNHEY, CDR2 SVGAGI. J gave up 4 bases and V 0 bases, and 10 bases lay outside the gene matches. CDR3 DNA sequence: TGTGCCAGCAGTTACTCGACGGGACGGGGGGGTCTAGAGACCCAGTACTTC. Translation: CASSYSTGRGGLETQYF.

This clonotype was seen more than once but under ten times. The V gene is TRBV18, the J gene TRBJ1-2, with D maybe TRBD1 (6 bases). The CDR3 contains 15 residues. V dropped 5 bases and J dropped 4 bases, with 17 bases sitting between them. The germline V gene has CDR1 KGHSH and CDR2 LQKENI. The CDR3 DNA reads TGTGCCAGCTCAGACGGACTACAGGGCCCCTATGGCTACACCTTC. Protein: CASSDGLQGPYGYTF. The full variable domain, with the rest looked up from reference TRBV18 and TRBJ1-2, is NAGVMQNPRHLVRRRGQEARLRCSPMKGHSHVYWYRQLPEEGLKFMVYLQKENIIDESGMPKERFSAEFPKEGPSILRIQQVVRGDSAAYFCASSDGLQGPYGYTFGSGTRLTVV.

This clonotype was found a few times. This chain uses TRBV5-1 with TRBJ2-3; D is ambiguous. The CDR3 length is 14 residues. Per germline, CDR1 SGHRS and CDR2 YFSETQ. Trimming removed 5 bases at V and 2 bases at J, with 12 bases between. The CDR3 spells CASREEAATDTQYF. CDR3 DNA sequence: TGCGCCAGCAGGGAAGAGGCGGCCACAGATACGCAGTATTTT.